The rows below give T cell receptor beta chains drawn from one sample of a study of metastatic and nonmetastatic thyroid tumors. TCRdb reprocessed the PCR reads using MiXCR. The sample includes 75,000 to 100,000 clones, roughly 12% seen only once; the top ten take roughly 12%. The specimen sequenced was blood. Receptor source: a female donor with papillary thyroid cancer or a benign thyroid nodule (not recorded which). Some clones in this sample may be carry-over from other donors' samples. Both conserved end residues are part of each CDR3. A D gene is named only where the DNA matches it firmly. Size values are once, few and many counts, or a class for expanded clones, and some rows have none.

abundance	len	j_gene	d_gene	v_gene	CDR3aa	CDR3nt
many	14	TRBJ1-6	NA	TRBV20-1	CSAGGLPEESPLHF	TGCAGTGCTGGGGGACTTCCGGAAGAATCACCCCTCCACTTT
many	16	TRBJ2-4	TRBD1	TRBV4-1	CASSQPHRGTKNIQYF	TGCGCCAGCAGCCAACCCCACAGGGGAACCAAAAACATTCAGTACTTC
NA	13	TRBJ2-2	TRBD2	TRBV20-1	CSCSGRYTGELFF	TGCAGTTGTAGCGGGAGGTACACCGGGGAGCTGTTTTTT
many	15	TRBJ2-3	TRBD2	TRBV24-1	CATSDFSGRTDTQYF	TGTGCCACCAGTGATTTTAGCGGGCGCACAGATACGCAGTATTTT
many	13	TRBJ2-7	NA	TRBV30	CAWSHRVGYEQYF	TGTGCCTGGAGCCACAGGGTAGGCTACGAGCAGTACTTC
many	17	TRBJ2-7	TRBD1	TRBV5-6	CASSPPPGTGFSYEQYF	TGTGCCAGCAGCCCTCCCCCCGGGACAGGGTTCTCCTACGAGCAGTACTTC
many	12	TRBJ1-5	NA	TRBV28	CASSSGGQPQHF	TGTGCCAGCAGCTCAGGAGGACAGCCCCAGCATTTT
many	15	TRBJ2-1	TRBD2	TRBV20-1	CSATLLAGGLNEQFF	TGCAGTGCTACTCTACTAGCGGGAGGGTTAAATGAGCAGTTCTTC
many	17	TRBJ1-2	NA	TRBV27	CASSLWGRGGGGYGYTF	TGTGCCAGCAGTTTATGGGGGAGGGGAGGGGGAGGCTATGGCTACACCTTC
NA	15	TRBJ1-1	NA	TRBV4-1	CASSQAERMNTEAFF	TGCGCCAGCAGCCAAGCAGAACGGATGAACACTGAAGCTTTCTTT
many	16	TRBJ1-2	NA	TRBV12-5	CASGLVVAGVNYGYTF	TGTGCTAGTGGTTTGGTTGTGGCAGGGGTAAACTATGGCTACACCTTC
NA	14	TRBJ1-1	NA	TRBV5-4	CASSLDPVNTEAFF	TGTGCCAGCAGCTTGGATCCGGTGAACACTGAAGCTTTCTTT
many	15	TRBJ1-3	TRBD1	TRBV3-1	CASSQMTGAGNTIYF	TGTGCCAGCAGCCAAATGACAGGGGCTGGAAACACCATATATTTT
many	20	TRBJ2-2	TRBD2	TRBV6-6	CASSYGTAGLAGLLTGELFF	TGTGCCAGCAGTTACGGGACAGCGGGACTAGCGGGGCTTCTCACCGGGGAGCTGTTTTTT
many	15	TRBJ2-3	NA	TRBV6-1	CASSDQQGGTDTQYF	TGTGCCAGCAGTGATCAACAGGGAGGCACAGATACGCAGTATTTT
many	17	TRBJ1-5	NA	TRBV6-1	CASSLEGTVLGNQPQHF	TGTGCCAGCAGTTTGGAGGGGACCGTATTGGGCAATCAGCCCCAGCATTTT